This is a list of T cell receptor beta chains from one sample in a study of neurological immune-mediated disorders. TCRdb reprocessed the 5' RACE reads via MiXCR and lists one record per CDR3 protein. The table includes roughly 52,000 distinct CDR3 sequences, roughly 3.8% detected once. The material sequenced was PBMCs. The receptors stem from a man in his 60s with multiple sclerosis. Each CDR3 is given with its conserved first and last residue. D genes are given only for firm matches. Not all rows give a size; the values are once, few, many and, for expanded clones, a class.

v_call: TRBV5-1; clone_size: many; j_call: TRBJ2-3; d_call: TRBD2; cdr3_nt: TGCGCCAGCAGCACGGGACTAGCGGCACCGATCACAGATACGCAGTATTTT; cdr3_aa: CASSTGLAAPITDTQYF
v_call: TRBV20-1; clone_size: few; j_call: TRBJ2-1; d_call: TRBD2; cdr3_nt: TGCAGTGCCAAACGTAATAGCGGGAGGGTTTACAATGAGCAGTTCTTC; cdr3_aa: CSAKRNSGRVYNEQFF
v_call: TRBV12-3/TRBV12-4; clone_size: many; j_call: TRBJ1-1; d_call: -; cdr3_nt: TGTGCCAGCAGCACTAGGCGGGACACTGAAGCTTTCTTT; cdr3_aa: CASSTRRDTEAFF
v_call: TRBV5-5; clone_size: few; j_call: TRBJ1-1; d_call: -; cdr3_nt: TGTGCCAGCAGCTTGGATACGGCGGGTGCCACTGAAGCTTTCTTT; cdr3_aa: CASSLDTAGATEAFF
v_call: TRBV7-9; clone_size: few; j_call: TRBJ1-1; d_call: -; cdr3_nt: TGTGCCAGCAGCTTAACGGACAGATCAAACACTGAAGCTTTCTTT; cdr3_aa: CASSLTDRSNTEAFF
v_call: TRBV5-1; clone_size: many; j_call: TRBJ2-6; d_call: -; cdr3_nt: TGCGCCAGCAGCTTGGGGCTGTCGGGGGCCAACGTCCTGACTTTC; cdr3_aa: CASSLGLSGANVLTF
v_call: TRBV20-1; clone_size: many; j_call: TRBJ1-5; d_call: -; cdr3_nt: TGCAGTGCTAGAACGGGCAATCAGCCCCAGCATTTT; cdr3_aa: CSARTGNQPQHF
v_call: TRBV28; clone_size: many; j_call: TRBJ1-2; d_call: TRBD1; cdr3_nt: TGTGCCAGCAGTAGGGACAGGCCTGGGCGCTATGGCTACACCTTC; cdr3_aa: CASSRDRPGRYGYTF
v_call: TRBV5-1; clone_size: many; j_call: TRBJ2-6; d_call: TRBD1; cdr3_nt: TGCGCCAGCGAGGGGACAGGGGTAGGGGCCAACGTCCTGACTTTC; cdr3_aa: CASEGTGVGANVLTF
v_call: TRBV27; clone_size: many; j_call: TRBJ2-5; d_call: -; cdr3_nt: TGTGCCAGCAGTTTATTAACAGGGAAGACCCAGTACTTC; cdr3_aa: CASSLLTGKTQYF
v_call: TRBV20-1; clone_size: many; j_call: TRBJ2-3; d_call: TRBD1; cdr3_nt: TGCAGTGCTAGAGTGCCCCGGGACAGAGACTACACAGATACGCAGTATTTT; cdr3_aa: CSARVPRDRDYTDTQYF
v_call: TRBV20-1; clone_size: many; j_call: TRBJ2-3; d_call: -; cdr3_nt: TGCAGTGCTTTTAGGCCAGATACGCAGTATTTT; cdr3_aa: CSAFRPDTQYF
v_call: TRBV7-3; clone_size: many; j_call: TRBJ2-6; d_call: -; cdr3_nt: TGTGCCAGCAGCTTAATCTCTGGGGCCAACGTCCTGACTTTC; cdr3_aa: CASSLISGANVLTF
v_call: TRBV4-2; clone_size: many; j_call: TRBJ2-1; d_call: TRBD2; cdr3_nt: TGTGCCAGCAGCCGACGCACTAGCGGACCAACCTACAATGAGCAGTTCTTC; cdr3_aa: CASSRRTSGPTYNEQFF
v_call: TRBV10-1; clone_size: -; j_call: TRBJ1-6; d_call: -; cdr3_nt: TGCGCCAGCAGCCCGGGACACGGATCAACCCTCAACTTT; cdr3_aa: CASSPGHGSTLNF
v_call: TRBV5-1; clone_size: -; j_call: TRBJ2-1; d_call: -; cdr3_nt: TGCGCCAGCAGCTTGGGTGTGGGCAGGATATTCTATGAGCAGTTCTTC; cdr3_aa: CASSLGVGRIFYEQFF
v_call: TRBV9; clone_size: many; j_call: TRBJ1-1; d_call: TRBD1; cdr3_nt: TGTGCCAGCAGCGAGGGACAGGGACCTCCAGCTTTCTTT; cdr3_aa: CASSEGQGPPAFF
v_call: TRBV7-3; clone_size: many; j_call: TRBJ1-1; d_call: TRBD1; cdr3_nt: TGTGCCAGCCGCCCTTGGGAGGGGGCGAACACTGAAGCTTTCTTT; cdr3_aa: CASRPWEGANTEAFF
v_call: TRBV6-5; clone_size: many; j_call: TRBJ1-1; d_call: -; cdr3_nt: TGTGCCAGCAGTTACGAGGGAGTTACTGAAGCTTTCTTT; cdr3_aa: CASSYEGVTEAFF
v_call: TRBV25-1; clone_size: many; j_call: TRBJ1-4; d_call: -; cdr3_nt: TGTGCCAGCAGTGAAGGAGAAAAACTGTTTTTT; cdr3_aa: CASSEGEKLFF
v_call: TRBV6-5; clone_size: many; j_call: TRBJ1-3; d_call: TRBD1; cdr3_nt: TGTGCCAGCAAACAGGGGATCTCTGGAAACACCATATATTTT; cdr3_aa: CASKQGISGNTIYF
v_call: TRBV20-1; clone_size: many; j_call: TRBJ2-7; d_call: -; cdr3_nt: TGCAGTGCTAGAGGTGTATACGAGCAGTACTTC; cdr3_aa: CSARGVYEQYF
v_call: TRBV5-1; clone_size: many; j_call: TRBJ2-7; d_call: TRBD1; cdr3_nt: TGCGCCAGCAGCCCGACAGGGGGTGGTTACGAGCAGTACTTC; cdr3_aa: CASSPTGGGYEQYF
v_call: TRBV6-1; clone_size: medium-sized; j_call: TRBJ2-2; d_call: -; cdr3_nt: TGTGCCAGCAGTGTAAAGGCGCGAGCGATAACCGGGGAGCTGTTTTTT; cdr3_aa: CASSVKARAITGELFF
v_call: TRBV4-1; clone_size: many; j_call: TRBJ2-5; d_call: -; cdr3_nt: TGCGCCAGCAGCCAAGAAACCGGGTGGGATAGGACCCAGTACTTC; cdr3_aa: CASSQETGWDRTQYF
v_call: TRBV5-1; clone_size: many; j_call: TRBJ2-2; d_call: -; cdr3_nt: TGCGCCAGCAGAGGATGGGGAGGTGTGACGAACACCGGGGAGCTGTTTTTT; cdr3_aa: CASRGWGGVTNTGELFF
v_call: TRBV14; clone_size: many; j_call: TRBJ2-1; d_call: -; cdr3_nt: TGTGCCAGCAGCCAAGATTTGGGTAGACGGTTCTTC; cdr3_aa: CASSQDLGRRFF
v_call: TRBV5-1; clone_size: many; j_call: TRBJ2-7; d_call: -; cdr3_nt: TGCGCCAGCAGCTTGGATGGGGTTGGGGATGAATACTTC; cdr3_aa: CASSLDGVGDEYF
v_call: TRBV5-5; clone_size: many; j_call: TRBJ1-5; d_call: -; cdr3_nt: TGTGCCAGCAGCTTGGTGCCAGGGCGACACCAGCCCCAGCATTTT; cdr3_aa: CASSLVPGRHQPQHF
v_call: TRBV7-2; clone_size: many; j_call: TRBJ2-7; d_call: TRBD2; cdr3_nt: TGTGCCAGCAGCCAGACGGGACTAGCAGACTACGAGCAGTACTTC; cdr3_aa: CASSQTGLADYEQYF
v_call: TRBV7-2; clone_size: many; j_call: TRBJ1-2; d_call: -; cdr3_nt: TGTGCCAGCAGCCCGACTGGGAACTATGGCTACACCTTC; cdr3_aa: CASSPTGNYGYTF
v_call: TRBV20-1; clone_size: few; j_call: TRBJ1-4; d_call: -; cdr3_nt: TGCAGTGCGCCACAGGGTTCTAATGAAAAACTGTTTTTT; cdr3_aa: CSAPQGSNEKLFF
v_call: TRBV6-6; clone_size: many; j_call: TRBJ1-2; d_call: -; cdr3_nt: TGTGCCAGCAGTCCGTACTATGGCTACACCTTC; cdr3_aa: CASSPYYGYTF